A selection of T cell receptor beta chains follows, all from one sample in a study of cytomegalovirus exposure and HLA in healthy donors. Libraries were prepared by immunoSEQ multiplex PCR; TCRdb keeps only in-frame clonotypes and omits some of them. The sample gives some 120,000 clones, 75% to 90% of which show up once; under 7.5% is in the top ten. Material for sequencing was PBMCs. The receptors originated from a woman aged 25 to 39 in good health and CMV-seropositive. CDR3s include the opening cysteine and the closing phenylalanine or tryptophan. A D gene is named only where the DNA matches it firmly. Clone size is shown for a subset of rows, as once, few, many or a class of expanded clone.

size: NA
D: NA
J: TRBJ1-1
length: 14
V: TRBV6-1
CDR3: CASNRGGQVSEAFF
DNA: TGTGCCAGCAATCGGGGGGGGCAGGTTTCTGAAGCTTTCTTT

size: NA
D: NA
J: TRBJ2-2
length: 12
V: TRBV28
CDR3: CASSLEWGELFF
DNA: TGTGCCAGCAGTTTAGAGTGGGGGGAGCTGTTTTTT

size: NA
D: NA
J: TRBJ1-6
length: 19
V: TRBV4-2
CDR3: CASSQTTYPDSSYNSPLHF
DNA: TGTGCCAGCAGCCAAACAACTTATCCGGACAGCTCCTATAATTCACCCCTCCACTTT

size: once
D: TRBD1
J: TRBJ2-3
length: 15
V: TRBV11-3
CDR3: CASSSTGVATDTQYF
DNA: TGTGCCAGCAGCTCAACAGGGGTAGCCACAGATACGCAGTATTTT

size: NA
D: TRBD1
J: TRBJ1-1
length: 12
V: TRBV7-9
CDR3: CASSLRDSQAFF
DNA: TGTGCCAGCAGCTTAAGGGACAGCCAAGCTTTCTTT

size: NA
D: TRBD2
J: TRBJ2-1
length: 16
V: TRBV15
CDR3: CATSRDLAGATHEQFF
DNA: TGTGCCACCAGCAGAGATCTTGCGGGAGCAACCCATGAGCAGTTCTTC

size: NA
D: TRBD2
J: TRBJ2-1
length: 16
V: TRBV11-1
CDR3: CASSLGLASMVDEQFF
DNA: TGTGCCAGCAGCTTAGGACTAGCTTCGATGGTCGATGAGCAGTTCTTC

size: NA
D: NA
J: TRBJ1-2
length: 16
V: TRBV4-2
CDR3: CASSQDWAEANYGYTF
DNA: TGTGCCAGCAGCCAAGATTGGGCAGAAGCTAACTATGGCTACACCTTC

size: NA
D: TRBD2
J: TRBJ2-7
length: 15
V: TRBV6-1
CDR3: CASSEMGLADYEQYF
DNA: TGTGCCAGCAGTGAAATGGGACTAGCGGACTACGAGCAGTACTTC

size: NA
D: TRBD1
J: TRBJ2-1
length: 13
V: TRBV6-5
CDR3: CASGGQGRNEQFF
DNA: TGTGCCAGTGGGGGACAGGGGAGAAATGAGCAGTTCTTC

size: NA
D: TRBD1
J: TRBJ1-1
length: 13
V: TRBV2
CDR3: CASSLYRGVEAFF
DNA: TGTGCCAGCAGTTTATACAGGGGAGTTGAAGCTTTCTTT

size: NA
D: TRBD1
J: TRBJ1-6
length: 17
V: TRBV5-1
CDR3: CASSLSTVGQGNSPLHF
DNA: TGCGCCAGCAGCCTGTCGACGGTCGGACAGGGGAATTCACCCCTCCACTTT

size: once
D: NA
J: TRBJ2-7
length: 21
V: TRBV12-2
CDR3: CASRPPAPPHWREALGEEQYF
DNA: TGTGCAAGTCGCCCGCCCGCTCCCCCCCATTGGCGGGAGGCCCTTGGGGAAGAGCAGTACTTC

size: NA
D: TRBD1
J: TRBJ1-5
length: 15
V: TRBV19
CDR3: CASAWEGQGNQPQHF
DNA: TGTGCCAGTGCTTGGGAGGGACAGGGCAATCAGCCCCAGCATTTT

size: NA
D: TRBD1
J: TRBJ2-5
length: 16
V: TRBV11-1
CDR3: CASSSAGTGYQETQYF
DNA: TGTGCCAGCAGCTCAGCCGGGACAGGTTATCAAGAGACCCAGTACTTC

size: NA
D: NA
J: TRBJ1-1
length: 14
V: TRBV5-1
CDR3: CASSSQRTNTEAFF
DNA: TGCGCCAGCAGCTCTCAGCGGACGAACACTGAAGCTTTCTTT

size: NA
D: TRBD2
J: TRBJ2-2
length: 15
V: TRBV5-1
CDR3: CASSLTSEHTGELFF
DNA: TGCGCCAGCAGCTTGACTAGCGAGCACACCGGGGAGCTGTTTTTT

size: NA
D: TRBD2
J: TRBJ2-3
length: 18
V: TRBV29-1
CDR3: CSVEGTSGTSGSTDTQYF
DNA: TGCAGCGTTGAAGGGACCTCCGGGACTAGCGGTTCCACAGATACGCAGTATTTT

size: NA
D: NA
J: TRBJ2-4
length: 14
V: TRBV30
CDR3: CAWGGATWKNIQYF
DNA: TGTGCCTGGGGCGGGGCTACATGGAAAAACATTCAGTACTTC

size: NA
D: NA
J: TRBJ1-1
length: 15
V: TRBV5-1
CDR3: CASSLAVMRNTEAFF
DNA: TGCGCCAGCAGCTTGGCTGTCATGCGGAACACTGAAGCTTTCTTT

size: once
D: NA
J: TRBJ1-2
length: 13
V: TRBV10-3
CDR3: CAISGTELWGYTF
DNA: TGTGCCATCAGTGGGACAGAGTTATGGGGCTACACCTTC

size: NA
D: TRBD1
J: TRBJ1-1
length: 14
V: TRBV6-5
CDR3: CASRSGTGNTEAFF
DNA: TGTGCCAGCAGGTCCGGGACAGGGAACACTGAAGCTTTCTTT

size: NA
D: TRBD1
J: TRBJ1-4
length: 15
V: TRBV28
CDR3: CASSQSGGEGEKLFF
DNA: TGTGCCAGCAGTCAATCAGGGGGCGAAGGAGAAAAACTGTTTTTT

size: NA
D: NA
J: TRBJ1-6
length: 13
V: TRBV30
CDR3: CAWSVQTVEPLHF
DNA: TGTGCCTGGAGTGTACAGACAGTCGAGCCCCTCCACTTT

size: NA
D: NA
J: TRBJ2-3
length: 12
V: TRBV5-6
CDR3: CASSRTTDTQYF
DNA: TGTGCCAGCAGTCGGACAACAGATACGCAGTATTTT

size: NA
D: NA
J: TRBJ1-5
length: 16
V: TRBV10-3
CDR3: CAISESTGGVNQPQHF
DNA: TGTGCCATCAGTGAGTCGACCGGGGGGGTTAATCAGCCCCAGCATTTT

size: once
D: TRBD1
J: TRBJ2-2
length: 16
V: TRBV18
CDR3: CASSPPGTGSAGELFF
DNA: TGTGCCAGCTCACCACCTGGGACAGGGTCCGCCGGGGAGTTGTTTTTT

size: NA
D: TRBD1
J: TRBJ1-5
length: 12
V: TRBV6-4
CDR3: CACWDSNQPQHF
DNA: TGTGCCTGCTGGGACAGTAATCAGCCCCAGCATTTT

size: NA
D: TRBD1
J: TRBJ2-1
length: 15
V: TRBV6-1
CDR3: CASSLGQSSYNEQFF
DNA: TGTGCCAGCAGCCTGGGACAGAGCTCCTACAATGAGCAGTTCTTC

size: NA
D: NA
J: TRBJ1-6
length: 14
V: TRBV6-5
CDR3: CASSGDLEGSPLHF
DNA: TGTGCCAGCAGTGGAGACCTTGAGGGATCACCCCTCCACTTT

size: NA
D: NA
J: TRBJ2-7
length: 10
V: TRBV2
CDR3: CASSIYEQYF
DNA: TGTGCCAGCAGCATCTACGAGCAGTACTTC

size: NA
D: NA
J: TRBJ1-1
length: 14
V: TRBV30
CDR3: CAWHYQGSPAGAFF
DNA: TGTGCCTGGCACTATCAAGGCTCTCCCGCCGGGGCTTTCTTT

size: NA
D: NA
J: TRBJ2-7
length: 12
V: TRBV27
CDR3: CASSFRGYEQYF
DNA: TGTGCCAGCAGTTTCAGGGGTTACGAGCAGTACTTC

size: NA
D: NA
J: TRBJ1-5
length: 14
V: TRBV30
CDR3: CASSGTRAHQPQHF
DNA: TGTGCCAGCTCCGGGACACGCGCCCATCAGCCCCAGCATTTT

size: NA
D: NA
J: TRBJ2-3
length: 14
V: TRBV29-1
CDR3: CSVHPGLHTDTQYF
DNA: TGCAGCGTGCATCCGGGACTCCACACAGATACGCAGTATTTT

size: NA
D: NA
J: TRBJ2-1
length: 13
V: TRBV29-1
CDR3: CSGRGGEHNEQFF
DNA: TGCAGCGGTCGCGGGGGCGAACACAATGAGCAGTTCTTC

size: NA
D: NA
J: TRBJ1-2
length: 12
V: TRBV29-1
CDR3: CSVWEGNDGYTF
DNA: TGCAGCGTTTGGGAGGGGAATGATGGCTACACCTTC

size: NA
D: TRBD2
J: TRBJ2-5
length: 14
V: TRBV2
CDR3: CASSELGEGETQYF
DNA: TGTGCCAGCAGTGAATTGGGGGAGGGAGAGACCCAGTACTTC

size: NA
D: NA
J: TRBJ1-1
length: 12
V: TRBV19
CDR3: CASSIGHSEAFF
DNA: TGTGCCAGTAGTATAGGCCACTCTGAAGCTTTCTTT

size: NA
D: TRBD2
J: TRBJ2-1
length: 14
V: TRBV6-6
CDR3: CASARTSGSYEQFF
DNA: TGTGCCAGCGCCCGGACTAGCGGGAGTTACGAGCAGTTCTTC